What follows are 7 T cell receptor beta chains derived from one specimen sequenced in a study of T cell repertoires in cytomegalovirus infection. No antigen has been identified for these receptors. One entry per CDR3 protein, called by TCRdb with MiXCR from the reads. The profile covers some 920,000 distinct CDR3 sequences, with approximately 33% appearing a single time and around an eighth taken by the ten largest. The input for sequencing was cultured CD8+ T cells from PBMCs, taken from culture after CMV antigen stimulation. These receptors all come from a human donor in good health (CMV status not recorded). Some clones in this sample may be carry-over from other donors' samples.

The genes are TRBV7-9 and TRBJ1-1; 10 bases agree with TRBD1. CDR3 length equals 16 residues. V dropped 5 bases and J dropped 5; count of bases not matched to a gene: 11. Looked up from germline, CDR1 is SEHNR and CDR2 is FQNEAQ (reference sequence). In DNA, the CDR3 is TGTGCCAGCAGCAATTCCGACAGGGGGCAATATACTGAAGCTTTCTTT. Amino acids: CASSNSDRGQYTEAFF.

In this sample, this clonotype turned up a few times. The chain joins TRBV7-9 to TRBJ1-4; unclear D gene. CDR1 is SEHNR, CDR2 FQNEAQ, per germline (reference sequence). The CDR3 loop spans 15 amino acids. The ends were cut back, 5 bases at V and 3 bases at J, with 13 bases in the middle. The CDR3 DNA follows: TGTGCCAGCAGCCCCTACTTGGCCGCTAATGAAAAACTGTTTTTT. It codes for CASSPYLAANEKLFF.

This clonotype has just a few counts. The rearrangement links TRBV7-9 to TRBJ2-1; 10 nucleotides align to TRBD2. Per germline, CDR1 SEHNR and CDR2 FQNEAQ (reference sequence). V shed 2 bases and J 4 bases; nucleotides not matched to a gene: 8. This CDR3 spans 17 amino acids. CDR3 in amino acids: CASSLPLAGDSYNEQFF. The CDR3 DNA reads TGTGCCAGCAGCTTACCCCTAGCGGGAGATTCTTACAATGAGCAGTTCTTC.

As for this clonotype: This sequence may be a read error, since a much larger clone differs from it by one base. This rearrangement joins TRBV7-2 to TRBJ2-7, with D perhaps TRBD1 (5 bases). The germline V gene encodes CDR1 SGHTA and CDR2 FQGNSA. The CDR3 sequence is 14 residues long. CDR3 region: CVSSYSRVGVEQYF. The CDR3, as DNA: TGTGTCAGCAGCTACAGCAGGGTTGGGGTAGAGCAGTACTTC.

Concerning this clonotype: One end of the junction is discordant with germline, which a read error may explain. The V call is TRBV10-3, the J call TRBJ2-1; weak D call: TRBD1 (5 bases). The germline V gene encodes CDR1 ENHRY and CDR2 SYGVKD. CDR3 size: 15 residues. The CDR3 spells CAIQGATVSYNEQLF. The CDR3 coding sequence is TGTGCCATCCAGGGTGCGACTGTTTCCTACAATGAGCAGCTCTTC.

The chain couples TRBV5-1 to TRBJ2-1; the D is unclear. The V end was cut by 2 bases, the J end by 2 bases, with 11 bases between. Germline loops: CDR1 SGHRS, CDR2 YFSETQ. This CDR3 has 15 residues. The CDR3 nucleotides are TGCGCCAGCAGCTTTGATACTCGCGCCTACAATGAGCAGTTCTTC. It specifies CASSFDTRAYNEQFF.

This clonotype was detected ten times or more. This chain uses TRBV7-6 with TRBJ2-5; maybe TRBD2 (5 bases). The CDR3 totals 15 residues. The V gene lost 5 bases and the J gene lost 2 bases, with 15 bases spanning the gap. The V gene's germline CDR1 is SGHVS and CDR2 FNYEAQ. CDR3 loop: CASSAGRSLQETQYF. The DNA of the CDR3 is TGTGCCAGCAGCGCGGGCCGTTCACTTCAAGAGACCCAGTACTTC.